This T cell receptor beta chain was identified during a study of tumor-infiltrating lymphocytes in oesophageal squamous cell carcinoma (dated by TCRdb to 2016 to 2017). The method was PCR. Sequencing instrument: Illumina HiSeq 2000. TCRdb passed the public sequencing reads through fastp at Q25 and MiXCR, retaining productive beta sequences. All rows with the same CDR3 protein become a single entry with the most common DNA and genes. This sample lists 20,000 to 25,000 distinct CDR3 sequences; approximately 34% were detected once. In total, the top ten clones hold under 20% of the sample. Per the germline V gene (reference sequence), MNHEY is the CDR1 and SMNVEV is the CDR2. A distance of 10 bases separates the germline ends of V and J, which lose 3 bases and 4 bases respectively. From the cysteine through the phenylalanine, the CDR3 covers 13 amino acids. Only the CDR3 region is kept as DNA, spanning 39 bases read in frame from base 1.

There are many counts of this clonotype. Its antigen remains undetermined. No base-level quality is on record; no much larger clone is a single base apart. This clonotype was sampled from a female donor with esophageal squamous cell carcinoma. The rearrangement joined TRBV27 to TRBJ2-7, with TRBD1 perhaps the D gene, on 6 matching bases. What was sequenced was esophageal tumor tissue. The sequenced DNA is TGTGCCAGCAGTTTCGGACAGCCATACGAGCAGTACTTC. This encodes CASSFGQPYEQYF.